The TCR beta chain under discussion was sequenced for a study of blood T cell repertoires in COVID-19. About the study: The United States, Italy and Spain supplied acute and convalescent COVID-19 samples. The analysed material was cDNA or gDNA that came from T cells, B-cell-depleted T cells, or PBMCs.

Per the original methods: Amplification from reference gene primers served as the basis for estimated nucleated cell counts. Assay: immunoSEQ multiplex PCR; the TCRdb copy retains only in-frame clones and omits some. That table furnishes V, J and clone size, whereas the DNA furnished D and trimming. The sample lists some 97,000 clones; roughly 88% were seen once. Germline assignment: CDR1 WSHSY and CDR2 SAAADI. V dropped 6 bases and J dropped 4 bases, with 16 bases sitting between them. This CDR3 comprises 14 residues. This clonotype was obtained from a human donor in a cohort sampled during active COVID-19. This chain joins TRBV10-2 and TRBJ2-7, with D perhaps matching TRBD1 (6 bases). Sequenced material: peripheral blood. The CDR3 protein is CASSARPDRYEQYF. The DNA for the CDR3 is TGCGCCAGCAGCGCTCGCCCAGACAGGTACGAGCAGTACTTC.